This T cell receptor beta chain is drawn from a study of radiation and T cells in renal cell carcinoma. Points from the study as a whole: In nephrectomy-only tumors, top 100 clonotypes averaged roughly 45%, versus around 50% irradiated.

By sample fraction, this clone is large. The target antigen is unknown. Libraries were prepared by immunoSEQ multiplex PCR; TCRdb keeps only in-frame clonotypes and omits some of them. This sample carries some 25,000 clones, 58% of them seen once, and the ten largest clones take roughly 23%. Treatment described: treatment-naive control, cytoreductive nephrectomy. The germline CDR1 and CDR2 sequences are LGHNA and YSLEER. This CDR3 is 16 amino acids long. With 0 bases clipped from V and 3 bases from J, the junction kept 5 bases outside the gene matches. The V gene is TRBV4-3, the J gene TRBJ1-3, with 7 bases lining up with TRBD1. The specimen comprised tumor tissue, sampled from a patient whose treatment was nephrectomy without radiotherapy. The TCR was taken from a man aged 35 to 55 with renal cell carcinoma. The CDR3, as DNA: TGCGCCAGCAGCCAAGATGTGCAGGGGGGTGGAAACACCATATATTTT. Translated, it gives CASSQDVQGGGNTIYF.